The 13 T cell receptor beta chains reported below all come from one sample, sequenced in a study of blood T cell repertoires in COVID-19. Using immunoSEQ multiplex PCR, the repertoire was profiled, and TCRdb retains in-frame clones only, with some absent. The sample lists approximately 230,000 clones, approximately 82% occurring once. What was sequenced was peripheral blood. Source of these receptors: an elderly woman with active or convalescent COVID-19.

The J gene is TRBJ1-6, the V gene TRBV18; no definite D call. From germline, CDR1 is KGHSH and CDR2 LQKENI. Between the trimmed V and J ends, which lost 6 bases and 1 base, there was a span of 10 bases. The CDR3 is 15 amino acids. The CDR3 region is CASSEAVSYNSPLHF. The CDR3 DNA reads as TGTGCCAGCTCGGAGGCGGTATCCTATAATTCACCCCTCCACTTT.

V and J are TRBV5-1 and TRBJ1-3; no definite D call. V dropped 2 bases and J dropped 8 bases, with 17 bases sitting between them. This CDR3 is 15 amino acids long. CDR1 SGHRS and CDR2 YFSETQ come from the germline V gene. CDR3 nucleotide sequence: TGCGCCAGCAGCTTAAACGGACTAGGTGCCGACACCATATATTTT. Its translation: CASSLNGLGADTIYF.

The rearrangement links TRBV5-1 to TRBJ2-2, with 10 bases lining up with TRBD1. The CDR3 extends over 14 amino acids. V was pared by 5 bases and J by 5 bases, with 3 bases of the junction left unmatched. CDR1 is SGHRS, CDR2 YFSETQ, per germline. In nucleotides, the CDR3 is TGCGCCAGCAGGCGACAGGGGGCGACCGGGGAGCTGTTTTTT. It yields the protein CASRRQGATGELFF.

The V and J genes are TRBV27 and TRBJ2-1; D is ambiguous. This CDR3 is 16 amino acids long. The germline CDR1 and CDR2 sequences are MNHEY and SMNVEV (reference sequence). V was cut by 0 bases and J by 2 bases, with 11 bases left in between. This chain's CDR3 is CASSLSGGRTYNEQFF. CDR3 nucleotides: TGTGCCAGCAGTTTATCCGGCGGTAGGACCTACAATGAGCAGTTCTTC.

The J gene is TRBJ2-1, the V gene TRBV19; D is undetermined. Germline V gene lookup returns CDR1 LNHDA and CDR2 SQIVND (reference sequence). The CDR3 has 13 amino acids. Trimming pared 5 bases from V and 2 bases from J, leaving 7 bases between. CDR3 sequence reads: CASSFYAYNEQFF. CDR3 bases: TGTGCCAGTAGTTTCTACGCCTACAATGAGCAGTTCTTC.

The chain employs TRBV7-2 and TRBJ1-4; 11 positions match TRBD1. J was trimmed by 8 bases and V by 4 bases; bases with no gene match: 6. CDR3 length: 15 amino acids. The germline V gene has CDR1 SGHTA and CDR2 FQGNSA. In DNA, the CDR3 is TGTGCCAGCAGCTCGCAGAGGGACAGGGGGGAAAAACTGTTTTTT. It codes for CASSSQRDRGEKLFF.

The J gene is TRBJ2-5, the V gene TRBV20-1, with D possibly TRBD2 on 6 matching bases. Germline lookup yields CDR1 DFQATT and CDR2 SNEGSKA (reference sequence). The V end was cut by 3 bases, the J end by 4 bases, with 15 bases between. This CDR3 has 14 residues. The CDR3 sequence is CSASSVGRGETQYF. The DNA for the CDR3 is TGCAGTGCTAGTAGTGTAGGGCGGGGAGAGACCCAGTACTTC.

The V call is TRBV24-1, the J call TRBJ1-2, with TRBD1 matching over 9 bases. Germline V gene lookup returns CDR1 KGHDR and CDR2 SFDVKD. The CDR3 is made up of 15 amino acids. J gave up 7 bases and V 4 bases, and 9 bases lay outside the gene matches. CDR3 in DNA: TGTGCCACCAGTGACGGGGACAGGGAACCATCTGGCTACACCTTC. It yields the protein CATSDGDREPSGYTF.

Of note for this clone: Other DNA sequences in this specimen translate into the identical CDR3. The V and J genes are TRBV2 and TRBJ1-1; a weak D match, TRBD1 (6 bases). Trimming removed 2 bases from V and 1 base from J, with 11 bases in between. CDR1 is SNHLY, CDR2 FYNNEI, per germline. The CDR3 contains 15 residues. As DNA, the CDR3 is TGTGCCAGCAGTGAACTTGGACAGAGGAACACTGAAGCTTTCTTT. This codes for CASSELGQRNTEAFF.

The CDR3 region has the DNA TGCGCCAGCAGCCCAACGACAGGGGGGCTGGGCACTGAAGCTTTCTTT. Protein: CASSPTTGGLGTEAFF. The V gene is TRBV4-1, the J gene TRBJ1-1, with 9 bases that match TRBD1. V was clipped by 4 bases and J by 4 bases; unmatched bases: 10. This CDR3 has 16 residues. Germline assignment: CDR1 MGHRA and CDR2 YSYEKL.

The CDR3 nucleotides read TGTGCCAGCAGTGCTTTGGACAGGGGGCTGGGAGATACGCAGTATTTT. It codes for CASSALDRGLGDTQYF. The rearrangement uses TRBV6-1 and TRBJ2-3; 11 bases match TRBD1. Looked up from germline, CDR1 is MNHNS and CDR2 is SASEGT. With V trimmed by 4 bases and J by 5 bases, 8 bases remained unmatched. The CDR3 is 16 amino acids.

The chain is built from TRBV5-8 and TRBJ2-1; D may be TRBD2 (5 bases). Trimming pared 6 bases from V and 0 bases from J, leaving 13 bases between. This CDR3 has 15 residues. Germline V gene lookup returns CDR1 SGHTS and CDR2 YDEGEE. CDR3 sequence reads: CASTATSSSYNEQFF. In DNA form, the CDR3 reads TGTGCCAGCACCGCAACTAGTAGCTCCTACAATGAGCAGTTCTTC.

In regard to this clone: Other DNA sequences in the same sample also yield this CDR3. The chain links TRBV18 to TRBJ2-7; D may be TRBD1 (5 bases). V lost 6 bases to trimming and J lost 4 bases, with 10 bases between them. The CDR3 contains 12 residues. From germline, CDR1 is KGHSH and CDR2 LQKENI. The CDR3: CASSPDSYEQYF. CDR3 coding DNA: TGTGCCAGCTCGCCTGACAGTTACGAGCAGTACTTC.